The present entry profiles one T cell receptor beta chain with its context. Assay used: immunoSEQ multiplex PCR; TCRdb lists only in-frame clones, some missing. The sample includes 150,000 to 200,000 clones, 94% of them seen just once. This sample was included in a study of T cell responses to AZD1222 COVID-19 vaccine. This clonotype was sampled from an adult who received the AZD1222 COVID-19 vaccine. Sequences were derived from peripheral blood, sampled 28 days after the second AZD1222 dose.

CDR3: CASSQEGLAFYNEQFF. The CDR3 nucleotides are TGCGCCAGCAGCCAAGAAGGACTAGCGTTCTACAATGAGCAGTTCTTC. V usage is TRBV4-3 and J usage is TRBJ2-1; 9 bases are a match to TRBD2. The CDR3 is made up of 16 amino acids. V was clipped by 0 bases and J by 3 bases; unmatched bases: 3. The V gene's germline CDR1 is LGHNA and CDR2 YSLEER.